The clone carrying this T cell receptor (beta chain) was seen only a few times. Its antigen remains unknown. The data were taken from a study of T-cell reconstitution after alpha-beta-depleted transplantation in children. Study observations and caveats: One year post-transplant, T-cell counts and diversity were largely derived from T cells produced anew. Recipient T cells and thymic progenitors that survived gave rise to the high TCRbeta diversity observed at day 60 in some patients. The origin of alpha-beta T cells about two months after transplant was reportedly several hundred expanded graft clones.

The germline V gene has CDR1 DFQATT and CDR2 SNEGSKA (reference sequence). The CDR3 spans 13 residues. Unique molecular identifiers were incorporated when the TCRbeta library was constructed. TCRdb called the PCR reads again in MiXCR, with one record for every CDR3 protein. The table has some 440,000 distinct CDR3 sequences, about 16% seen once. The sample in question was PBMCs, mostly from graft donor cells, obtained 360 days after TCRalphabeta/CD19-depleted stem cell transplant. The source is a boy in the first two years of life who had a stem cell transplant for Wiskott-Aldrich syndrome, so the T cells may come from the graft donor. The V call is TRBV20-1, the J call TRBJ2-3; 7 bases map to TRBD2. CDR3 in amino acids: CRPWGGLTDTQYF. Here the CDR3 DNA reads TGCAGACCTTGGGGGGGACTCACAGATACGCAGTATTTT.